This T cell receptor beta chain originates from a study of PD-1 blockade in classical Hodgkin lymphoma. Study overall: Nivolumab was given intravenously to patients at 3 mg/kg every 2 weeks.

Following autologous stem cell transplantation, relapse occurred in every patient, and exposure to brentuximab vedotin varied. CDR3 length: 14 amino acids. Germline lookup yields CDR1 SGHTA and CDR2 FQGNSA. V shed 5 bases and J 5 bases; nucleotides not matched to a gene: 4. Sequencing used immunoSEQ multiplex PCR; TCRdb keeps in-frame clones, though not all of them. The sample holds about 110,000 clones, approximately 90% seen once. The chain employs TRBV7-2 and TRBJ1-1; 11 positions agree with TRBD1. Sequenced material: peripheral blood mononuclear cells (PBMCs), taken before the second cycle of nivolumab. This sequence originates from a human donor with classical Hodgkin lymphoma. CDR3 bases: TGTGCCAGCAGCACGGGACAGGGGGGGACTGAAGCTTTCTTT. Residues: CASSTGQGGTEAFF.